One and the same sample provided the 17 T cell receptor beta chains below, sequenced in a study of blood T cell repertoires in COVID-19. Some clones are missing from TCRdb's copy, which holds only in-frame ones; the method was immunoSEQ multiplex PCR. The data contain 300,000 to 500,000 clones, roughly 86% of them singletons. The sample taken for sequencing was PBMCs or T cells enriched from blood (not recorded which). The receptor set was obtained from a middle-aged woman with acute COVID-19.

The chain is built from TRBV5-1 and TRBJ1-3, with D hard to call. Trimming took 1 base from V and 3 from J, leaving 8 bases between them. CDR1 and CDR2 (germline): SGHRS, YFSETQ. CDR3 size: 14 residues. The CDR3 DNA reads as TGCGCCAGCAGCTTGAACGGGGATGGAAACACCATATATTTT. Translated: CASSLNGDGNTIYF.

This rearrangement joins TRBV5-4 to TRBJ2-1; D is possibly TRBD2 (6 bases). CDR3 size: 13 residues. V was cut by 3 bases and J by 8 bases, with 12 bases left in between. Germline CDR1 reads SGHNT; CDR2 reads YYREEE (reference sequence). CDR3 sequence (DNA): TGTGCCAGCAGCTGGGGGGAGATGGATGAGCAGTTCTTC. This sequence encodes CASSWGEMDEQFF. Variable domain in full (rest from reference TRBV5-4 and TRBJ2-1): ETGVTQSPTHLIKTRGQQVTLRCSSQSGHNTVSWYQQALGQGPQFIFQYYREEENGRGNFPPRFSGLQFPNYSSELNVNALELDDSALYLCASSWGEMDEQFFGPGTRLTVL.

The rearrangement joins TRBV2 to TRBJ2-6, with 7 nucleotides matching TRBD1. The CDR3 is made up of 17 amino acids. The germline CDR1 and CDR2 sequences are SNHLY and FYNNEI. V shed 6 bases and J 0 bases; nucleotides not matched to a gene: 8. CDR3: CASSGTDFHSGANVLTF. CDR3 sequence (DNA): TGTGCCAGCAGCGGGACAGATTTTCACTCTGGGGCCAACGTCCTGACTTTC.

The gene calls are TRBV5-4 and TRBJ2-7; no clear D. With 0 bases removed from V and 9 bases from J, the gap between germline ends came to 19 bases. From germline, CDR1 is SGHNT and CDR2 YYREEE (reference sequence). CDR3 length: 15 amino acids. The CDR3 DNA reads TGTGCCAGCAGCTTGGGGTCGGGTCTAAACGGCGGGCAGTACTTC. Translating it yields CASSLGSGLNGGQYF.

The chain couples TRBV2 to TRBJ2-5, with D maybe TRBD2 (6 bases). Germline V gene sequence: CDR1 SNHLY, CDR2 FYNNEI. Trimming shortened V by 8 bases and J by 4 bases, and 14 bases separated the two germline ends. The CDR3 is 13 amino acids. The CDR3 nucleotides read TGTGCCAGCTGGGAGGAAAGGGGAGAGACCCAGTACTTC. Its protein product is CASWEERGETQYF.

The chain has TRBV4-1 and TRBJ2-1; the match to TRBD2 covers 12 bases. This CDR3 region has 15 residues. V trimming: 3 bases; J trimming: 8 bases; junction bases outside the gene matches: 5. Germline-derived CDR1 and CDR2 are MGHRA and YSYEKL. CDR3 in amino acids: CASSHPGLAGDEQFF. The CDR3 bases are TGCGCCAGCAGCCACCCGGGACTAGCGGGCGATGAGCAGTTCTTC.

The J gene is TRBJ1-1, the V gene TRBV6-5, with D maybe TRBD1 (5 bases). The V gene's germline CDR1 is MNHEY and CDR2 SVGAGI. V lost 2 bases, J lost 4 bases, and 17 bases lay in between. The CDR3 loop spans 16 amino acids. The CDR3 spells CASSYRTNGGRTEAFF. The CDR3 nucleotides read TGTGCCAGCAGTTACCGGACAAACGGTGGGCGCACTGAAGCTTTCTTT.

This clone was counted at least ten times. The chain uses TRBV2 and TRBJ1-2, with 8 bases identical to TRBD1. Germline V CDR1 and CDR2: SNHLY, FYNNEI. This CDR3 contains 14 residues. J lost 3 bases, V lost 1 base, and 1 base had no gene match. The CDR3 nucleotides are TGTGCCAGCAGTGAAGAACAGGGGGACTATGGCTACACCTTC. It translates to CASSEEQGDYGYTF.

The J gene is TRBJ1-6, the V gene TRBV2; D remains ambiguous. The CDR3 spans 15 residues. V was trimmed by 3 bases and J by 6 bases, leaving 12 bases between them. CDR1 is SNHLY and CDR2 is FYNNEI in the germline V gene. The CDR3 is CASSESSNTNSPLHF. In DNA, the CDR3 is TGTGCCAGCAGTGAGTCAAGTAACACTAATTCACCCCTCCACTTT.

J is TRBJ1-5 and V is TRBV5-1; D gene unclear. The germline V gene encodes CDR1 SGHRS and CDR2 YFSETQ. The CDR3 has 14 residues. The V end was cut by 4 bases, the J end by 0 bases, with 8 bases between. The CDR3 region is CASSPDSSNQPQHF. CDR3 sequence (DNA): TGCGCCAGCAGCCCAGATTCTAGCAATCAGCCCCAGCATTTT.

The chain couples TRBV5-8 to TRBJ1-3; the match to TRBD1 covers 7 bases. The CDR3 contains 15 residues. V was clipped by 7 bases and J by 0 bases; unmatched bases: 7. From germline, CDR1 is SGHTS and CDR2 YDEGEE. CDR3 sequence: CASRIRDSSGNTIYF. CDR3 nucleotide sequence: TGTGCCAGCCGAATCCGGGACAGCTCTGGAAACACCATATATTTT.

The chain carries TRBV19 and TRBJ2-6; D unresolved. Germline V lookup: CDR1 LNHDA, CDR2 SQIVND (reference sequence). The CDR3 runs to 13 residues. Trimming cost V 7 bases and J 0 bases, with 4 bases left between them. Here the CDR3 reads CASTNSGANVLTF. The DNA for the CDR3 is TGTGCCAGTACCAACTCTGGGGCCAACGTCCTGACTTTC.

DNA of the CDR3: TGTGCCAGCAGACTAGGGACTGAAGCTTTCTTT. Its protein is CASRLGTEAFF. This chain uses TRBV2 with TRBJ1-1; the D is unclear. The CDR3 has 11 amino acids. Per the germline V gene, CDR1 is SNHLY and CDR2 is FYNNEI. Deletions cut 6 bases from V and 5 bases from J, with 7 bases between.

The V and J genes are TRBV5-5 and TRBJ1-5; tentative D call: TRBD1 (6 bases). Germline V lookup: CDR1 SGHKS, CDR2 YYEKEE (reference sequence). Trimming cost V 0 bases and J 11 bases, with 18 bases left between them. This CDR3 comprises 15 residues. Here the CDR3 DNA reads TGTGCCAGCAGCTTGGAGCCTGGGGGCAGCCAGACCCAGCATTTT. Its protein is CASSLEPGGSQTQHF.

The chain recombines TRBV11-2 with TRBJ1-2; 11 positions match TRBD1. The CDR3 extends over 14 amino acids. The germline V gene encodes CDR1 SGHAT and CDR2 FQNNGV. The trim removed 5 bases at V and 7 bases at J, leaving 6 bases unmatched. CDR3 nucleotides: TGTGCCAGCAGCCCGCCGGGACAGGGGGTTGGCTACACCTTC. It encodes CASSPPGQGVGYTF.

The V call is TRBV5-1, the J call TRBJ2-1, with D tentatively TRBD1 (6 bases). The V gene's germline CDR1 is SGHRS and CDR2 YFSETQ. The V and J ends lost 7 bases and 3 bases respectively, with 20 bases between them. The CDR3 loop spans 16 amino acids. The CDR3 sequence: CASSPGQALGYNEQFF. The CDR3 nucleotides are TGCGCCAGCTCACCGGGACAAGCCTTAGGCTACAATGAGCAGTTCTTC.

The gene calls are TRBV2 and TRBJ2-7, with TRBD2 matching over 14 bases. The trim removed 6 bases at V and 0 bases at J, leaving 4 bases unmatched. Germline V gene data show CDR1 as SNHLY and CDR2 as FYNNEI. This CDR3 contains 16 residues. CDR3 protein: CASRGLAGARSYEQYF. In DNA, the CDR3 is TGTGCCAGCAGGGGACTAGCGGGGGCCCGCTCCTACGAGCAGTACTTC.